The present T cell receptor beta chain was sequenced within a study of OX40 agonist ivuxolimab in advanced cancers. This table comes from immunoSEQ multiplex PCR, and its TCRdb copy is limited to in-frame clones, with some not included. The sample consists of about 15,000 clones, roughly 75% of them appearing once. Study findings and constraints: Expanded clones were, on average, more numerous among CD8+ T cells than CD4+.

This clone was seen once. Its target is not known. CDR3 size: 14 residues. The V end lost 3 bases, the J end lost 3 bases, and 11 bases lay between the germline ends. The germline V gene encodes CDR1 SNHLY and CDR2 FYNNEI. Specimen: CD4+ or CD8+ T cells sorted from blood, collected in a trial of the OX40 agonist ivuxolimab. The gene calls are TRBV2 and TRBJ1-2; D might be TRBD1 (5 bases). The TCR originated in an adult with an advanced solid tumor such as melanoma, head and neck, liver or kidney cancer. CDR3 in amino acids: CASSESGPYYGYTF. The DNA for the CDR3 is TGTGCCAGCAGTGAGTCGGGACCCTACTATGGCTACACCTTC.